This passage covers 19 T cell receptor beta chains from one sample sequenced in a study of OX40 agonist ivuxolimab in advanced cancers. Profiled with immunoSEQ multiplex PCR; TCRdb holds only in-frame clones, not every one. The sample yields around 66,000 clones, 90% to 95% seen once. Source: CD4+ or CD8+ T cells sorted from blood, taken in a trial of the OX40 agonist ivuxolimab. The source of these receptors is an adult with an advanced solid tumor such as melanoma, head and neck, liver or kidney cancer.

As to this clone: The same CDR3 also results from other DNA sequences found in this sample. The CDR3 region is CASSLRGTEAFF. The CDR3 DNA reads as TGTGCCAGCAGCCTCCGCGGCACTGAAGCTTTCTTT. This chain links TRBV5-8 with TRBJ1-1, with D unresolved. The V gene lost 4 bases and the J gene lost 4 bases, with 8 bases spanning the gap. Germline values: CDR1 SGHTS, CDR2 YDEGEE. The CDR3 sequence is 12 residues long.

The V gene is TRBV7-6, the J gene TRBJ1-4; tentative D call: TRBD1 (6 bases). This CDR3 region has 15 residues. Germline CDR1 reads SGHVS; CDR2 reads FNYEAQ. The germline V and J ends were trimmed by 1 base and 0 bases, with 6 bases remaining between them. The CDR3 sequence: CASSLGTATNEKLFF. DNA of the CDR3: TGTGCCAGCAGCTTAGGGACAGCAACTAATGAAAAACTGTTTTTT.

The chain uses TRBV5-5 and TRBJ1-1; D remains ambiguous. Germline V lookup: CDR1 SGHKS, CDR2 YYEKEE (reference sequence). The CDR3 has 12 amino acids. V was clipped by 2 bases and J by 5 bases, with 7 bases between them. The CDR3 reads CASSLEWTEAFF. As DNA, the CDR3 is TGTGCCAGCAGCTTAGAATGGACTGAAGCTTTCTTT.

This clone was recorded once. The chain carries TRBV7-9 and TRBJ1-6; 12 bases line up with TRBD1. This CDR3 has 19 residues. CDR1 SEHNR and CDR2 FQNEAQ come from the germline V gene (reference sequence). The V and J ends lost 0 bases and 7 bases, in that order; junction bases with no gene match: 10. CDR3 amino acids: CASSLAIGTGGARNSPLHF. The CDR3 DNA reads TGTGCCAGCAGCTTAGCGATCGGGACAGGGGGCGCGCGGAATTCACCCCTCCACTTT.

The chain recombines TRBV7-8 with TRBJ2-7; D is uncertain. The CDR3 length is 13 residues. CDR1 and CDR2 from the germline V gene are SGHVS and FQNEAQ. Trimming stripped 4 bases from V and 1 base from J, with 8 bases between. CDR3 region: CASSSGLSYEQYF. The CDR3 coding sequence is TGTGCCAGCAGCTCGGGTCTTTCCTACGAGCAGTACTTC.

J is TRBJ1-2 and V is TRBV29-1; the D is unclear. Trimming removed 0 bases from V and 2 bases from J, with 7 bases in between. The length of the CDR3 is 13 residues. In germline, CDR1 is SQVTM, CDR2 ANQGSEA. CDR3 sequence reads: CSVEDVVNYGYTF. CDR3 DNA sequence: TGCAGCGTTGAAGATGTGGTAAACTATGGCTACACCTTC.

The chain joins TRBV6-5 to TRBJ1-4; no clear D gene. CDR3 length: 13 amino acids. V lost 0 bases and J 13 bases, leaving 12 bases between the germline ends. In germline, CDR1 is MNHEY, CDR2 SVGAGI. CDR3 DNA: TGTGCCAGCAGTTACTCGCCGGCGGAGGGACTGTTTTTT. It codes for CASSYSPAEGLFF.

The chain joins TRBV7-8 to TRBJ2-1, with D unresolved. V shed 6 bases and J shed 3 bases, with 6 bases lying between them. The CDR3 loop spans 12 amino acids. Germline V CDR1 and CDR2: SGHVS, FQNEAQ. CDR3 region: CASSPDYNEQFF. CDR3 DNA: TGTGCCAGCAGTCCGGACTACAATGAGCAGTTCTTC.

The rearrangement joins TRBV7-8 to TRBJ1-5; TRBD1 might be the D (5 bases). In germline, CDR1 is SGHVS, CDR2 FQNEAQ. The CDR3 contains 15 residues. Trimming cost V 7 bases and J 0 bases, with 13 bases left between them. CDR3 bases: TGTGCCAGCACTTCAGGGATTTTTAGCAATCAGCCCCAGCATTTT. This gives the protein CASTSGIFSNQPQHF.

The chain uses TRBV4-1 and TRBJ1-6; D is unclear. V was shortened by 3 bases and J by 5 bases, with 14 bases between the two germline ends. Germline CDR1 reads MGHRA; CDR2 reads YSYEKL. CDR3 size: 16 residues. The CDR3 DNA follows: TGCGCCAGCAGCCATTCTGACGGGCGCAATAATTCACCCCTCCACTTT. This gives the protein CASSHSDGRNNSPLHF.

The chain is built from TRBV2 and TRBJ1-1, with D tentatively TRBD1 (5 bases). This CDR3 is built from 14 residues. The germline CDR1 and CDR2 sequences are SNHLY and FYNNEI. Between the trimmed V and J ends, which lost 0 bases and 1 base, there was a span of 6 bases. The CDR3 loop reads CASSEAGANTEAFF. CDR3 coding DNA: TGTGCCAGCAGTGAAGCAGGGGCGAACACTGAAGCTTTCTTT.

The gene calls are TRBV28 and TRBJ1-1, with D unresolved. CDR1 MDHEN and CDR2 SYDVKM come from the germline V gene. CDR3 size: 14 residues. With 3 bases removed from V and 1 base from J, the gap between germline ends came to 9 bases. The CDR3 protein is CASSFIQENTEAFF. The CDR3 DNA sequence: TGTGCCAGCAGTTTTATTCAGGAGAACACTGAAGCTTTCTTT.

The rearrangement joins TRBV2 to TRBJ1-5; 9 bases fit TRBD1. Germline CDR1 reads SNHLY; CDR2 reads FYNNEI. V trimming: 5 bases; J trimming: 5 bases; junction bases outside the gene matches: 13. The CDR3 length is 17 residues. The CDR3 loop reads CASSSPVDRGIDQPQHF. The CDR3 nucleotides read TGTGCCAGCAGTAGCCCAGTCGACAGGGGGATCGATCAGCCCCAGCATTTT.

V is TRBV19 and J is TRBJ1-2; 8 nucleotides agree with TRBD1. The V segment lost 6 bases and the J segment 5 bases; nucleotides outside the gene matches: 8. The germline V gene encodes CDR1 LNHDA and CDR2 SQIVND (reference sequence). The CDR3 has 14 residues. In DNA, the CDR3 is TGTGCCAGTAGGCACGGGGGACAGGAGTATGGCTACACCTTC. Amino acids: CASRHGGQEYGYTF.

CDR3 DNA: TGTGCCAGCAGCTTCTTCGCCTCAGATACGCAGTATTTT. It translates to CASSFFASDTQYF. This chain joins TRBV7-9 and TRBJ2-3, with D uncertain. V was trimmed by 3 bases and J by 4 bases, leaving 8 bases between them. This CDR3 is built from 13 residues. Germline CDR1 and CDR2: SEHNR and FQNEAQ (reference sequence).

The chain combines TRBV7-8 with TRBJ2-3; D is ambiguous. Trimming took 2 bases from V and 6 from J, leaving 18 bases between them. The germline gives CDR1 SGHVS, CDR2 FQNEAQ. CDR3 length: 16 amino acids. This CDR3 is CASSLRRGSLGDTQYF. The DNA for the CDR3 is TGTGCCAGCAGCTTACGGAGAGGTAGTTTGGGCGATACGCAGTATTTT. Variable domain in full (rest from reference TRBV7-8 and TRBJ2-3): GAGVSQSPRYKVAKRGQDVALRCDPISGHVSLFWYQQALGQGPEFLTYFQNEAQLDKSGLPSDRFFAERPEGSVSTLKIQRTQQEDSAVYLCASSLRRGSLGDTQYFGPGTRLTVL.

V and J are TRBV7-9 and TRBJ1-3, with D tentatively TRBD1 (6 bases). The germline CDR1 and CDR2 sequences are SEHNR and FQNEAQ (reference sequence). The CDR3 covers 15 residues. V was pared by 6 bases and J by 2 bases, with 14 bases between. The CDR3 region has the DNA TGTGCCAGCAGTTCGGACAGTCATCCTGGAAACACCATATATTTT. Its protein is CASSSDSHPGNTIYF.

The chain combines TRBV6-5 with TRBJ2-6; D is unclear. The CDR3 sequence is 14 residues long. The ends were cut back, 10 bases at V and 2 bases at J, with 12 bases in the middle. Per the germline V gene, CDR1 is MNHEY and CDR2 is SVGAGI. CDR3 coding DNA: TGTGCCACCGATACAGAGGCTGGGGCCAACGTCCTGACTTTC. Its protein is CATDTEAGANVLTF.

This sequence joins TRBV27 and TRBJ2-1; weak D call: TRBD1 (6 bases). Germline CDR1 and CDR2: MNHEY and SMNVEV (reference sequence). V lost 5 bases and J lost 8, with 28 bases in between. This CDR3 region has 18 residues. The CDR3 is CASSPLGLQGVQHDEQFF. For the CDR3, the DNA is TGTGCCAGCAGTCCTTTAGGGTTACAGGGTGTACAGCACGATGAGCAGTTCTTC.